These 7 T cell receptor beta chains were sequenced from one sample in a study of blood T cell repertoires in COVID-19. Only in-frame clones appear in the TCRdb table, and some are missing; sequencing was by immunoSEQ multiplex PCR. The table includes approximately 430,000 clones, more than 80% detected once. Sequencing was done on a sample of peripheral blood. The receptors come from a woman aged 25 to 39 with active or convalescent COVID-19.

The V and J genes are TRBV5-1 and TRBJ1-4, with 8 nucleotides matching TRBD1. The junction had 5 bases not matched to a gene; V was cut back by 4 bases and J by 3 bases. CDR1 is SGHRS and CDR2 is YFSETQ in the germline V gene. The CDR3 consists of 15 residues. The CDR3 spells CASSHGDRPNEKLFF. The CDR3 nucleotides are TGCGCCAGCAGCCACGGGGACAGGCCTAATGAAAAACTGTTTTTT. The whole variable domain, remainder taken from reference TRBV5-1 and TRBJ1-4, is KAGVTQTPRYLIKTRGQQVTLSCSPISGHRSVSWYQQTPGQGLQFLFEYFSETQRNKGNFPGRFSGRQFSNSRSEMNVSTLELGDSALYLCASSHGDRPNEKLFFGSGTQLSVL.

CDR3 sequence (DNA): TGTGCCAGCAGCCCAAACAGGGGCCAGCCCCAGCATTTT. Amino acid sequence: CASSPNRGQPQHF. The chain uses TRBV6-5 and TRBJ1-5; 7 bases map to TRBD1. V lost 6 bases to trimming and J lost 7 bases; unmatched junction nucleotides: 6. The CDR3 is made up of 13 amino acids. Per germline, CDR1 MNHEY and CDR2 SVGAGI.

This clone appeared a few times. V and J are TRBV5-3 and TRBJ1-4, with D unresolved. TRBV5-3 is an open reading frame, and its role is uncertain. The CDR3 is 13 residues long. Trimming cost V 2 bases and J 7 bases, with 9 bases left between them. In nucleotides, the CDR3 is TGTGCCAGAAGCTTTAGCTTGGGTGAAAAACTGTTTTTT. Its protein is CARSFSLGEKLFF.

The chain recombines TRBV6-5 with TRBJ1-1; weak D call: TRBD1 (5 bases). Trimming took off 7 bases at V and 3 bases at J, with 15 bases between the two ends. Germline V gene data show CDR1 as MNHEY and CDR2 as SVGAGI. This CDR3 region has 14 residues. CDR3 DNA sequence: TGTGCCAGCATCTTTGGGGGGAGGGACACTGAAGCTTTCTTT. Translation gives CASIFGGRDTEAFF.

The gene calls are TRBV10-1 and TRBJ1-3; unclear D gene. Germline V CDR1 and CDR2: WNHNN, SYGVQD (reference sequence). The V end was cut by 4 bases, the J end by 1 base, with 5 bases between. CDR3 length equals 13 residues. CDR3 amino acids: CASSGESGNTIYF. The CDR3 DNA is TGCGCCAGCAGTGGGGAGTCTGGAAACACCATATATTTT.

This rearrangement joins TRBV10-3 to TRBJ2-7, with D hard to call. The CDR3 has 12 residues. The V and J ends lost 1 base and 3 bases respectively, with 4 bases between them. The germline gives CDR1 ENHRY, CDR2 SYGVKD. The CDR3: CAISEFGYEQYF. The CDR3 nucleotides read TGTGCCATCAGTGAGTTCGGCTACGAGCAGTACTTC.

The rearrangement joins TRBV5-4 to TRBJ2-3; D possibly corresponds to TRBD2 (6 bases). The CDR3 is 16 residues long. Trimming took off 0 bases at V and 2 bases at J, with 13 bases between the two ends. Germline assignment: CDR1 SGHNT and CDR2 YYREEE (reference sequence). The CDR3 here is CASSLAGRDSTDTQYF. For the CDR3, the DNA is TGTGCCAGCAGCTTGGCCGGGCGGGATTCCACAGATACGCAGTATTTT.